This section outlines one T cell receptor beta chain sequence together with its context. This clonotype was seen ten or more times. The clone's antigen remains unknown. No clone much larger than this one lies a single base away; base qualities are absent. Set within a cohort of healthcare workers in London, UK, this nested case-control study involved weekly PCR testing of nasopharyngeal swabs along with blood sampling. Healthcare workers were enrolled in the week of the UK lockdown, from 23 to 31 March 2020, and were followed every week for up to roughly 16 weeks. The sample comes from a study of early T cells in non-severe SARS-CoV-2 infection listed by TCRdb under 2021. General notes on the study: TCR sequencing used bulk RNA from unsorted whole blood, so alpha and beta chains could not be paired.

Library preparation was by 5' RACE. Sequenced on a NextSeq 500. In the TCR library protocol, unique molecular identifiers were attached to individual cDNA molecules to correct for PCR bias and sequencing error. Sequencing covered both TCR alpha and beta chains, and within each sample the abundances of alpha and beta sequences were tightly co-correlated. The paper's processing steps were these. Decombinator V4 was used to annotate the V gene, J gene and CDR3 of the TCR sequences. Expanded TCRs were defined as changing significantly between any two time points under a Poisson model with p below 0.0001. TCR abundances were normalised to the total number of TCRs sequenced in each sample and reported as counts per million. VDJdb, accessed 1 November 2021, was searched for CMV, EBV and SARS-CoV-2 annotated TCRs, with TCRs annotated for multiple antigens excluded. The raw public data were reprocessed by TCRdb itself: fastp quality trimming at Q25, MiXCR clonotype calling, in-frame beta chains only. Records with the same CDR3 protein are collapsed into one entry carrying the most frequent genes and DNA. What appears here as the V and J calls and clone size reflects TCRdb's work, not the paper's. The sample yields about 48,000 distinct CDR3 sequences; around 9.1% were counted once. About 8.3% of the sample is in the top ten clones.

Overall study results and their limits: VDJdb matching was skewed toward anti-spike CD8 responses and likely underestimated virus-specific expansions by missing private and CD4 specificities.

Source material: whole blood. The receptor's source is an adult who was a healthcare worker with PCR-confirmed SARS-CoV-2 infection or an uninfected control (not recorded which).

The CDR3 reads as follows: CASSQVRDRGQTEAFF. The nucleotides read TGTGCCAGCAGCCAAGTACGGGACAGGGGGCAAACTGAAGCTTTCTTT. Recombination joined TRBV3-1 with TRBJ1-1; 12 middle bases align to TRBD1. The CDR3 has 16 amino acids, counting the end cysteine and phenylalanine. The entry retains the CDR3 DNA only, 48 bases that are in frame from base 1. From a lookup of the germline V gene (reference sequence), CDR1 and CDR2 are LGHDT and YNNKEL. V is pruned by 1 base and J by 5 bases, leaving 5 bases of the junction without a gene match.